This TCR beta chain was observed in a study of glioma-infiltrating T cells. Amplification of TCR alpha and beta CDR3 regions from RNA used iRepertoire nested multiplex PCR. For one-step reverse transcription and amplification, about 90-400 ng of tissue mRNA or PBMC total RNA was used. TCRdb reprocessed the multiplex PCR reads with MiXCR, giving one entry per CDR3 protein. Of under 200,000 distinct CDR3 sequences listed, 43% were seen once; the top ten hold 5% to 5.5%. For this clonotype: Its antigen is as yet unknown.

Study-wide points: Only very few CDR3 sequences appeared in both tissue and blood. Non-neoplastic patients had below-expected tissue-blood divergence, while all gliomas exceeded expectation.

The CDR3 has 15 amino acids. Germline values: CDR1 MDHEN, CDR2 SYDVKM. Trimming pared 3 bases from V and 1 base from J, leaving 10 bases between. This receptor was identified in a human donor with low-grade glioma or glioblastoma, undergoing nonglioma brain surgery, or in good health (not recorded which). The specimen sequenced was glioma tissue, nonneoplastic brain tissue, or PBMCs (not recorded which). The chain links TRBV28 to TRBJ2-4; perhaps TRBD2 as D (6 bases). The DNA of the CDR3 is TGTGCCAGCAGTTTTACGGGGGAGGCCAAAAACATTCAGTACTTC. Translating it yields CASSFTGEAKNIQYF.